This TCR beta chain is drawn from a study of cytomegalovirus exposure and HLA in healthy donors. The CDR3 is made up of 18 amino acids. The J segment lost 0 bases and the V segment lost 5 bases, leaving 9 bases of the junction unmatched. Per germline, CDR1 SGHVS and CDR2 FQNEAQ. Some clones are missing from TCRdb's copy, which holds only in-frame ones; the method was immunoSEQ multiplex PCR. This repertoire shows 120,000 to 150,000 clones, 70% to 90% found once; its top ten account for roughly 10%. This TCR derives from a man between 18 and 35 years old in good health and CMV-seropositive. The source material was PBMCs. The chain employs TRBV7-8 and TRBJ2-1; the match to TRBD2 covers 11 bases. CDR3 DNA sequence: TGTGCCAGCAGCGTAACTCTAGCGGGGGGTCGCTCCTACAATGAGCAGTTCTTC. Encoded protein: CASSVTLAGGRSYNEQFF.